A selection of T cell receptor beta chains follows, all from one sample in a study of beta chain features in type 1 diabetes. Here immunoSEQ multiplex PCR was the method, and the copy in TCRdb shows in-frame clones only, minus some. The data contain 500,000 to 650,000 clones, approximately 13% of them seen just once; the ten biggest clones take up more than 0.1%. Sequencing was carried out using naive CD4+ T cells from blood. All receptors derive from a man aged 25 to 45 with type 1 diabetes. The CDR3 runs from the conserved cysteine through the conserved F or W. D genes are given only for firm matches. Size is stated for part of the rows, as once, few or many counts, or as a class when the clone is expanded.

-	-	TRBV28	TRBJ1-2	CASSAPTDGYGYTF	TGTGCCAGCAGCGCCCCGACCGATGGCTATGGCTACACCTTC
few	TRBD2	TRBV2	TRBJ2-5	CASSAGGKETQYF	TGTGCCAGCAGTGCGGGGGGAAAGGAGACCCAGTACTTC
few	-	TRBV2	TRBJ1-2	CASSVEGWAYGYTF	TGTGCCAGCAGTGTGGAGGGGTGGGCCTATGGCTACACCTTC
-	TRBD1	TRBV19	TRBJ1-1	CASTRIIANRGPNTEAFF	TGTGCCAGTACCCGTATAATCGCCAACAGGGGCCCGAACACTGAAGCTTTCTTT
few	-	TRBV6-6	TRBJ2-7	CASSYSGRDSGEQYF	TGTGCCAGCAGTTACTCCGGTAGGGACTCAGGCGAGCAGTACTTC
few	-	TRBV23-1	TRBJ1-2	CASSHVTGDGYTF	TGCGCCAGCAGTCACGTCACCGGGGATGGCTACACCTTC
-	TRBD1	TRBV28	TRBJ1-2	CASSQHGTGGDGYTF	TGTGCCAGCAGTCAACATGGGACAGGAGGGGATGGCTACACCTTC
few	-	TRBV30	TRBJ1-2	CAWSVKGSYGYTF	TGTGCCTGGAGTGTCAAGGGGAGCTATGGCTACACCTTC
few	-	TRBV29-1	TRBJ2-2	CSVVIQGYTGELFF	TGCAGCGTTGTAATTCAGGGTTACACCGGGGAGCTGTTTTTT
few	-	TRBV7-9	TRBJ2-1	CASSQQFF	TGTGCCAGCAGCCAACAGTTCTTC
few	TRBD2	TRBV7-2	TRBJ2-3	CASSLTTSVDTDTQYF	TGTGCCAGCAGCTTAACGACTAGCGTTGACACAGATACGCAGTATTTT
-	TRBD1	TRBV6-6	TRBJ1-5	CASTDRGGGNQPQHF	TGTGCCAGCACCGACAGGGGAGGCGGCAATCAGCCCCAGCATTTT
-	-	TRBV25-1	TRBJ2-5	CASSGPQGQTQYF	TGTGCCAGCAGCGGCCCGCAGGGGCAGACCCAGTACTTC
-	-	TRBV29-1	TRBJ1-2	CSVAGERGYTF	TGCAGCGTTGCAGGGGAACGTGGCTACACCTTC
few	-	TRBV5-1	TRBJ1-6	CASSLAPQENNSPLHF	TGCGCCAGCAGCTTGGCCCCCCAGGAGAATAATTCACCCCTCCACTTT